A single sample is the source of the 10 T cell receptor beta chains below, sequenced in a study of blood T cell repertoires in COVID-19 (TCRdb year 2020). The library came from the immunoSEQ multiplex PCR assay. Here the immuneACCESS table is served through TCRdb, limited to in-frame sequences with V and J called. Missing clones are a known gap in these copies; in checked studies unresolved V genes cover under half, and the rest lacks a known reason. This sample holds approximately 130,000 clones; roughly three quarters were observed only once. In total, the top ten clones hold about a fifth of the sample. Sequencing used peripheral blood. The receptors shown here come from an elderly man with acute or convalescent COVID-19.

The chain has TRBV29-1 and TRBJ1-1; 7 bases agree with TRBD1. V lost 6 bases, J lost 5 bases, and 12 bases stayed unmatched. The length of the CDR3 is 14 residues. Per germline, CDR1 SQVTM and CDR2 ANQGSEA. In DNA form, the CDR3 reads TGCAGCGTAGCTTTGACAGGGAGCAGAACTGAAGCTTTCTTT. Translating it yields CSVALTGSRTEAFF.

About this clone itself: The sample carries other DNA sequences with the same CDR3. The chain is built from TRBV7-9 and TRBJ1-1; TRBD1 might be the D (5 bases). Trimming pared 2 bases from V and 4 bases from J, leaving 8 bases between. The CDR3 contains 13 residues. Germline CDR1 SEHNR, CDR2 FQNEAQ (reference sequence). CDR3 sequence: CASSLQGSTEAFF. CDR3 DNA: TGTGCCAGCAGCTTACAGGGATCCACTGAAGCTTTCTTT.

This chain links TRBV7-9 with TRBJ1-4; D might be TRBD1 (6 bases). CDR3 length: 14 residues. CDR1 and CDR2 (germline): SEHNR, FQNEAQ (reference sequence). With 5 bases removed from V and 4 bases from J, the gap between germline ends came to 11 bases. Here the CDR3 reads CASSHGQLNEKLFF. CDR3 sequence (DNA): TGTGCCAGCAGCCACGGACAGCTTAATGAAAAACTGTTTTTT.

The J gene is TRBJ2-7, the V gene TRBV5-5; 10 bases agree with TRBD1. The CDR3 runs to 16 residues. CDR1 and CDR2 from the germline V gene are SGHKS and YYEKEE (reference sequence). Trimming took 1 base from V and 2 from J; bases not matched to a gene: 6. The CDR3 nucleotides are TGTGCCAGCAGCTTGAACAGGGACAGGGGAACCTACGAGCAGTACTTC. It encodes CASSLNRDRGTYEQYF. Drawing the rest from reference TRBV5-5 and TRBJ2-7, the complete variable domain is DAGVTQSPTHLIKTRGQQVTLRCSPISGHKSVSWYQQVLGQGPQFIFQYYEKEERGRGNFPDRFSARQFPNYSSELNVNALLLGDSALYLCASSLNRDRGTYEQYFGPGTRLTVT.

V and J are TRBV5-1 and TRBJ2-3, with TRBD1 matching 9 bases. The CDR3 is 16 residues long. Looked up from germline, CDR1 is SGHRS and CDR2 is YFSETQ. The ends lost 4 bases at V and 2 bases at J; junction bases unmatched: 8. In DNA, the CDR3 is TGCGCCAGCAGCGAGCGGACAGGGGCTTCCACAGATACGCAGTATTTT. Amino acids: CASSERTGASTDTQYF.

The rearrangement joins TRBV5-1 to TRBJ2-7; no definite D call. The V gene lost 4 bases and the J gene lost 1 base, with 21 bases spanning the gap. Germline V gives CDR1 SGHRS, CDR2 YFSETQ. The CDR3 covers 17 residues. CDR3 sequence reads: CASSVSIQSPHSYEQYF. Written as DNA, the CDR3 is TGCGCCAGCAGCGTCTCCATACAGAGCCCTCATTCCTACGAGCAGTACTTC.

This clone was seen only once. The V and J genes are TRBV10-1 and TRBJ2-3, with 10 bases matching TRBD2. Germline CDR1 WNHNN, CDR2 SYGVQD (reference sequence). CDR3 length: 17 residues. V lost 10 bases and J lost 3; bases outside the gene matches: 16. The CDR3 DNA reads TGCGCCATCCTAACCCCTCGGGCTAGCGGGGGTACAGATACGCAGTATTTT. It translates to CAILTPRASGGTDTQYF.

The chain recombines TRBV5-5 with TRBJ2-2; D is ambiguous. CDR3 length: 14 residues. V lost 4 bases and J 1 base, leaving 8 bases between the germline ends. Germline CDR1 SGHKS, CDR2 YYEKEE (reference sequence). CDR3 protein: CASSLSVNTGELFF. Written as DNA, the CDR3 is TGTGCCAGCAGCCTCTCAGTGAACACCGGGGAGCTGTTTTTT.

The rearrangement joins TRBV4-2 to TRBJ2-5; 11 positions agree with TRBD2. Per germline, CDR1 LGHNA and CDR2 YNFKEQ. The CDR3 is made up of 17 amino acids. The V gene end was trimmed by 0 bases and the J gene end by 5 bases; junction bases not matched to a gene: 8. Written as DNA, the CDR3 is TGTGCCAGCAGCCAAGATGATAGCGGGGGGGCGGCGGAGACCCAGTACTTC. It is translated as CASSQDDSGGAAETQYF.

The CDR3 DNA reads TGCGCCAGCAGCCAAGAACCCAGGGGCAATTCACCCCTCCACTTT. Its protein is CASSQEPRGNSPLHF. V is TRBV4-1 and J is TRBJ1-6; D is possibly TRBD1 (6 bases). This CDR3 is built from 15 residues. Trimming removed 0 bases at V and 7 bases at J, with 10 bases between. The germline V gene encodes CDR1 MGHRA and CDR2 YSYEKL.